What follows are 5 T cell receptor beta chains derived from one specimen sequenced in a study of blood T cell repertoires in COVID-19. Repertoires were generated with immunoSEQ multiplex PCR, while TCRdb's copy carries only in-frame clones and drops some. Seen here are under 300,000 clones, roughly 87% observed once, and the top ten hold 4% to 5%. The specimen sequenced was peripheral blood. All receptors come from a middle-aged woman who had recovered from COVID-19.

The chain links TRBV14 to TRBJ2-1; TRBD1 might be the D (5 bases). The CDR3 is made up of 16 amino acids. V was shortened by 1 base and J by 12 bases, with 22 bases between the two germline ends. In germline, CDR1 is SGHDN, CDR2 FVKESK. The CDR3 nucleotides read TGTGCCAGCAGCCAAGTGCAATGGGGTCTAGGGGATTGGCAGTTCTTC. This translates into CASSQVQWGLGDWQFF.

The chain couples TRBV7-9 to TRBJ2-5; no reliable D call. V was trimmed by 5 bases and J by 4 bases, leaving 2 bases between them. The length of the CDR3 is 10 residues. The V gene's germline CDR1 is SEHNR and CDR2 FQNEAQ (reference sequence). CDR3 nucleotides: TGTGCCAGCAGCCGAGAGACCCAGTACTTC. It translates to CASSRETQYF.

V is TRBV11-2 and J is TRBJ1-4; TRBD1 might be the D (6 bases). Germline loops: CDR1 SGHAT, CDR2 FQNNGV. The V gene lost 5 bases and the J gene lost 8 bases, with 18 bases spanning the gap. The CDR3 length is 15 residues. CDR3 in DNA: TGTGCCAGCAGCCATACGTCAGGGGTATCGGAAAAACTGTTTTTT. Translation: CASSHTSGVSEKLFF.

The J gene is TRBJ1-4, the V gene TRBV6-5, with 7 bases identical to TRBD1. V gave up 4 bases and J gave up 4 bases; unmatched junction bases: 3. The CDR3 spans 14 residues. Germline-derived CDR1 and CDR2 are MNHEY and SVGAGI. The CDR3 loop is CASSSGTDNEKLFF. The CDR3, as DNA: TGTGCCAGCAGTTCCGGGACAGATAATGAAAAACTGTTTTTT.

The chain links TRBV12-3 or TRBV12-4 to TRBJ1-6; 7 bases are shared with TRBD1. J was trimmed by 11 bases and V by 6 bases; bases with no gene match: 7. This CDR3 is 13 amino acids long. The CDR3 sequence: CASSKTGMAPLHF. The CDR3 region has the DNA TGTGCCAGCAGCAAGACAGGGATGGCACCCCTCCACTTT.